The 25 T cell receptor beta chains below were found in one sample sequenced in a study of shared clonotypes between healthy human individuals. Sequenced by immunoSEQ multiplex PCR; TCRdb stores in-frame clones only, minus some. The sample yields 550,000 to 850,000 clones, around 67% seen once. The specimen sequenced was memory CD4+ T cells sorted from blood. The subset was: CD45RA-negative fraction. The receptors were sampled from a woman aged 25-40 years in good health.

The CDR3 DNA reads as TGTGCCAGCAGCCTGGACAGAGCTTTCTTT. This gives the protein CASSLDRAFF. The chain joins TRBV5-5 to TRBJ1-1; D is possibly TRBD1 (6 bases). CDR1 is SGHKS and CDR2 is YYEKEE in the germline V gene (reference sequence). Trimming pared 4 bases from V and 10 bases from J, leaving 8 bases between. The CDR3 consists of 10 residues.

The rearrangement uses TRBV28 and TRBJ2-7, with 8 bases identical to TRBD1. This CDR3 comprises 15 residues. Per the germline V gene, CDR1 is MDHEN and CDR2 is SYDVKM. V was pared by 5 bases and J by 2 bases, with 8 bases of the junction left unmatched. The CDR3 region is CASSLGTGRTYEQYF. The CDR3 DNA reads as TGTGCCAGCAGTCTGGGGACAGGAAGAACCTACGAGCAGTACTTC.

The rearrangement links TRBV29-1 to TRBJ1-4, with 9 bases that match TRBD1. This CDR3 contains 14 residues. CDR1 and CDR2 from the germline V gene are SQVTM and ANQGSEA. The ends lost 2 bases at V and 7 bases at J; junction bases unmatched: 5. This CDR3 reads CSVELGQGSEKLFF. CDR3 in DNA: TGCAGCGTTGAACTCGGACAGGGGAGTGAAAAACTGTTTTTT.

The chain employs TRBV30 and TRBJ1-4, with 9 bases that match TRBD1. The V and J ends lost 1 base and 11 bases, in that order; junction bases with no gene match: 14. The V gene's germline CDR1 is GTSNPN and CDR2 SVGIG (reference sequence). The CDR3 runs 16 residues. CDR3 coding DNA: TGTGCCTGGAGTGGAGCCGGGACAGGGACAATTTTCAAACTGTTTTTT. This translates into CAWSGAGTGTIFKLFF. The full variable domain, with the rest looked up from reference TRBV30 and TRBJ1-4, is SQTIHQWPATLVQPVGSPLSLECTVEGTSNPNLYWYRQAAGRGLQLLFYSVGIGQISSEVPQNLSASRPQDRQFILSSKKLLLSDSGFYLCAWSGAGTGTIFKLFFGSGTQLSVL.

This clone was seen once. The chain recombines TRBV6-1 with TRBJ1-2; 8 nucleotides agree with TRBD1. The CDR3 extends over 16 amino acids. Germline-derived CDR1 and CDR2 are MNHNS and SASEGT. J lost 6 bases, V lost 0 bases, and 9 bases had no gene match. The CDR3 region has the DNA TGTGCCAGCAGTGAAGCTTTTTCCGGGACAGGAGATGGCTACACCTTC. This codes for CASSEAFSGTGDGYTF.

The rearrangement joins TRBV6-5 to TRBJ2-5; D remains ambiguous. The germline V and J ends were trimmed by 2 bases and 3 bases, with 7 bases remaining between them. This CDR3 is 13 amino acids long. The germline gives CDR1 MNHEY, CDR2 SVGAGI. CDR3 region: CASSYTAEETQYF. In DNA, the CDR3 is TGTGCCAGCAGTTACACGGCCGAAGAGACCCAGTACTTC.

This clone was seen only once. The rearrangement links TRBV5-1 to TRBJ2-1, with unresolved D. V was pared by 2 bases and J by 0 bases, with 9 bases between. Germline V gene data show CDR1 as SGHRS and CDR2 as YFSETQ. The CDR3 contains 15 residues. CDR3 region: CASSLDRNSYNEQFF. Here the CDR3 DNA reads TGCGCCAGCAGCTTAGACCGCAACTCCTACAATGAGCAGTTCTTC.

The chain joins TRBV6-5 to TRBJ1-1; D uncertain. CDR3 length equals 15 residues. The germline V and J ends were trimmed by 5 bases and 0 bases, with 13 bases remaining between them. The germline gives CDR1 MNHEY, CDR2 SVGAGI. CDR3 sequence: CASSPRPSMNTEAFF. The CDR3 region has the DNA TGTGCCAGCAGTCCTAGGCCTTCCATGAACACTGAAGCTTTCTTT.

Here the CDR3 reads CASSFAGGPGNTIYF. For the CDR3, the DNA is TGCGCCAGCAGCTTCGCAGGGGGACCTGGAAACACCATATATTTT. This rearrangement joins TRBV5-1 to TRBJ1-3; 7 bases fit TRBD1. The CDR3 consists of 15 residues. V trimming: 2 bases; J trimming: 2 bases; junction bases outside the gene matches: 4. The germline V gene encodes CDR1 SGHRS and CDR2 YFSETQ.

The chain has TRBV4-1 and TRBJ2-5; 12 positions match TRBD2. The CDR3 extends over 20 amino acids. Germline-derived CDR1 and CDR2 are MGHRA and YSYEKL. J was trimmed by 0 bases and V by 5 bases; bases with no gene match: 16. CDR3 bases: TGCGCCAGCAGCTTAAGATGGGGGCTAGCGGGAGGGTACTACCAAGAGACCCAGTACTTC. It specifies CASSLRWGLAGGYYQETQYF.

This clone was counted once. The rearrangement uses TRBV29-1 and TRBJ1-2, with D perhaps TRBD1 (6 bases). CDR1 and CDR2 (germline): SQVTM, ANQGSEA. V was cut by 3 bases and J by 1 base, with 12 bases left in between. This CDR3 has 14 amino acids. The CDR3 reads CSVDAGRGNYGYTF. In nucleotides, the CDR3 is TGCAGCGTTGATGCTGGCAGGGGTAACTATGGCTACACCTTC.

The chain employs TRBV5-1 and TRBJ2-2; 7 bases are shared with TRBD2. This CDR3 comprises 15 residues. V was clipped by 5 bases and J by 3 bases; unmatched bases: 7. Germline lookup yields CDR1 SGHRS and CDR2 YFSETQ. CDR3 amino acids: CASRGGVLDTGELFF. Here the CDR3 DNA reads TGCGCCAGCAGGGGAGGGGTCTTGGACACCGGGGAGCTGTTTTTT.

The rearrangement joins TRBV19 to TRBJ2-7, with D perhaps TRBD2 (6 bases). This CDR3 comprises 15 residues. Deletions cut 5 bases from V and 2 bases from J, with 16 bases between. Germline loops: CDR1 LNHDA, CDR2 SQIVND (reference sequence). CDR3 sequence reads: CASSLSGLGAYEQYF. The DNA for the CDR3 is TGTGCCAGTAGTCTTAGCGGACTCGGAGCCTACGAGCAGTACTTC. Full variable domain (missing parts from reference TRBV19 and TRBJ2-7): DGGITQSPKYLFRKEGQNVTLSCEQNLNHDAMYWYRQDPGQGLRLIYYSQIVNDFQKGDIAEGYSVSREKKESFPLTVTSAQKNPTAFYLCASSLSGLGAYEQYFGPGTRLTVT.

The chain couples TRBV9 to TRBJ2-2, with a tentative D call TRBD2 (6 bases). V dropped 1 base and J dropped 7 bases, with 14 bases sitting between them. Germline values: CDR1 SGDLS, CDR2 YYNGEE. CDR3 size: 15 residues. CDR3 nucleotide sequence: TGTGCCAGCAGCGTACGGTCTAGCGAGTACGGGGAGCTGTTTTTT. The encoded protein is CASSVRSSEYGELFF.

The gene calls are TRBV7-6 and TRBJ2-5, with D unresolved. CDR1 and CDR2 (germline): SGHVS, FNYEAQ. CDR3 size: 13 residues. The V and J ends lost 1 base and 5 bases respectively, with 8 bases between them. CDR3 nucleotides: TGTGCCAGCAGCTTAGTCGGAACTGAGACCCAGTACTTC. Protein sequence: CASSLVGTETQYF.

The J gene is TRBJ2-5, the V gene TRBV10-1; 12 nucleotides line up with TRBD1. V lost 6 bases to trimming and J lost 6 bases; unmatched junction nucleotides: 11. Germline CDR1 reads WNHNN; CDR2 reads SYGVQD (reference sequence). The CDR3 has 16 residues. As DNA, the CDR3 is TGCGCCAGCAGGGGCCCCGGGACAGGGGGCGCGAAGACCCAGTACTTC. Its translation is CASRGPGTGGAKTQYF.

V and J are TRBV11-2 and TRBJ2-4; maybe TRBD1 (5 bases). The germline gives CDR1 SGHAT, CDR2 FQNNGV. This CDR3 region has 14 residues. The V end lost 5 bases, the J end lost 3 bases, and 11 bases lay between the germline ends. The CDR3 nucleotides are TGTGCCAGCAGCACCCAGGGATACAAAAACATTCAGTACTTC. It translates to CASSTQGYKNIQYF.

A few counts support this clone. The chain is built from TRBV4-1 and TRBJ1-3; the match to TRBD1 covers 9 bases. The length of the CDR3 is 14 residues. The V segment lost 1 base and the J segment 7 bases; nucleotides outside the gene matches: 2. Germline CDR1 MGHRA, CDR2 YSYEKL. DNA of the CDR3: TGCGCCAGCAGCCAAGCGGGACAGGGCAACACCATATATTTT. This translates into CASSQAGQGNTIYF.

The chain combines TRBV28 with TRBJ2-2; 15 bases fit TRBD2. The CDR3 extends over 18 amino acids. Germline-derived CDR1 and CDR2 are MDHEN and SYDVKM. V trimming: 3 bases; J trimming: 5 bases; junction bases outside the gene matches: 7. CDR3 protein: CASSFWTSGRAITGELFF. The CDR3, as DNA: TGTGCCAGCAGTTTCTGGACTAGCGGGAGGGCGATTACCGGGGAGCTGTTTTTT.

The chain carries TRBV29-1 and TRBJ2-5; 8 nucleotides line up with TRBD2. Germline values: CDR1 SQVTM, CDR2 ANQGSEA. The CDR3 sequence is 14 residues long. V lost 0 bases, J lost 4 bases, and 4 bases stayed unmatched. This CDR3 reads CSVEEGLGGETQYF. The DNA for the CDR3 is TGCAGCGTTGAAGAGGGACTAGGGGGAGAGACCCAGTACTTC.

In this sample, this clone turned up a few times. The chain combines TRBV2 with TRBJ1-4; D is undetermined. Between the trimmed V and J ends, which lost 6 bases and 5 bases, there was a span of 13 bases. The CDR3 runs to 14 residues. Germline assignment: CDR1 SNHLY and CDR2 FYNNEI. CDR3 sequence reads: CASRYMAFNEKLFF. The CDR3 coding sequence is TGTGCCAGCAGGTACATGGCTTTCAATGAAAAACTGTTTTTT.

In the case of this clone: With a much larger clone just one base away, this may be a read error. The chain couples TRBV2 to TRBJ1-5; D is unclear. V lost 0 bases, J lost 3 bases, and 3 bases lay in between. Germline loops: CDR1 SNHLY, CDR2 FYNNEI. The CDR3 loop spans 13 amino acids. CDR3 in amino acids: CASSEAYNQPQHF. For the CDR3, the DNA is TGTGCCAGCAGTGAAGCCTACAATCAGCCCCAGCATTTT.

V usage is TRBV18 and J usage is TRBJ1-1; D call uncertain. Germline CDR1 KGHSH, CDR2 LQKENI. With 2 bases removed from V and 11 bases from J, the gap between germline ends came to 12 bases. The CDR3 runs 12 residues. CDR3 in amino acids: CASSPSEGWAFF. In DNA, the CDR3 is TGTGCCAGCTCACCAAGTGAAGGCTGGGCTTTCTTT.

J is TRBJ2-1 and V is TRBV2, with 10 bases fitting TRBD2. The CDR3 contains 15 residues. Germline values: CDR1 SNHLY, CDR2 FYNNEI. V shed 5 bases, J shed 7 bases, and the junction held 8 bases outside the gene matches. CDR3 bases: TGTGCCAGCAGTTGGCTAGCGGGAGTCGGGAATGAGCAGTTCTTC. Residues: CASSWLAGVGNEQFF. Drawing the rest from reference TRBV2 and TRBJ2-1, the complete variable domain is EPEVTQTPSHQVTQMGQEVILRCVPISNHLYFYWYRQILGQKVEFLVSFYNNEISEKSEIFDDQFSVERPDGSNFTLKIRSTKLEDSAMYFCASSWLAGVGNEQFFGPGTRLTVL.

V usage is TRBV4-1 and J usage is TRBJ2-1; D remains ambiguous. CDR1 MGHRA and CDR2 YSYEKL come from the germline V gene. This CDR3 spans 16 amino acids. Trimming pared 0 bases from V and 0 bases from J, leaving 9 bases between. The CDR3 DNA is TGCGCCAGCAGCCAAGATCGGCAGGCCTCCTACAATGAGCAGTTCTTC. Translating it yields CASSQDRQASYNEQFF.